This T cell receptor beta chain was captured by sequencing in a study of T cells after yellow fever vaccination. Study context: Fractions containing few cells were prepared with SMART-Seq v4 Ultra Low Input.

TCRdb redid the calling of the 5' RACE reads with MiXCR, one entry per CDR3 protein. The table includes some 560,000 distinct CDR3 sequences, over 15% detected once. The source is a man aged 25 to 45 who received the YFV17D yellow fever vaccine. The sample consisted of PBMCs, taken 15 days after the yellow fever booster vaccination.

The chain's CDR3 is CASIAGEGYEQYF. CDR3 coding DNA: TGTGCCAGCATAGCGGGAGAGGGCTACGAGCAGTACTTC. This chain uses TRBV25-1 with TRBJ2-7; TRBD2 agrees at 9 bases. There are 13 residues in the CDR3. Germline V gives CDR1 MGHDK, CDR2 SYGVNS. J was trimmed by 3 bases and V by 7 bases; bases with no gene match: 4.